This T cell receptor (beta chain) was sequenced in a study of OX40 agonist ivuxolimab in advanced cancers. There are a few counts of this clone. Generated by immunoSEQ multiplex PCR, the TCRdb table keeps only in-frame clones and is missing some. The sample shows 50,000 or so clones, about 82% of them seen only once. This CDR3 region has 15 residues. Sample: CD4+ or CD8+ T cells sorted from blood, taken in a trial of the OX40 agonist ivuxolimab. The chain joins TRBV21-1 to TRBJ2-3; TRBD1 is the table's D call and was not checked against the DNA. TRBV21-1 is termed a pseudogene. The sequence was obtained from an adult with an advanced solid tumor such as melanoma, head and neck, liver or kidney cancer. This CDR3 reads CASSKWYRGTDTQYF. The DNA for the CDR3 is TGTGCCAGCAGCAAATGGTACAGGGGAACAGATACGCAGTATTTT.